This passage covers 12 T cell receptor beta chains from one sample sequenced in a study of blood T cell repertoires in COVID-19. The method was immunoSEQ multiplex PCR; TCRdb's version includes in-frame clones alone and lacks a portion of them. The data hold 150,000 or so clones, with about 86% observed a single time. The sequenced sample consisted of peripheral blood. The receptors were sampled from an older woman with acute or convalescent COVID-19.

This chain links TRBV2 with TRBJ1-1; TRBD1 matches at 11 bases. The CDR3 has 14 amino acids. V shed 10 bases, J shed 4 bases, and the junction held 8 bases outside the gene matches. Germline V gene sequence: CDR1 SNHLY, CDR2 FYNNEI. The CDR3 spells CATLTDRGRTEAFF. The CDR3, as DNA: TGTGCCACCTTGACGGACAGGGGGCGCACTGAAGCTTTCTTT.

CDR3 DNA: TGTGCCAGCAGTGTAAGCGCGTTGGGCGGGGAGCTGTTTTTT. Translated: CASSVSALGGELFF. The chain carries TRBV2 and TRBJ2-2; D gene ambiguous. V shed 4 bases and J shed 7 bases, with 13 bases lying between them. CDR1 is SNHLY, CDR2 FYNNEI, per germline. The CDR3 sequence is 14 residues long.

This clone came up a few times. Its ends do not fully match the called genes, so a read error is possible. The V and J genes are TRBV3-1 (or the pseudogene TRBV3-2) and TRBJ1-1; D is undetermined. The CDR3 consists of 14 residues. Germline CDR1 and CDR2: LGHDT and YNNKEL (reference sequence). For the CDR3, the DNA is TGTGCCAGCAGCCAAGGGGTCACAGCCAGGTTAAAAATCTTT. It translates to CASSQGVTARLKIF.

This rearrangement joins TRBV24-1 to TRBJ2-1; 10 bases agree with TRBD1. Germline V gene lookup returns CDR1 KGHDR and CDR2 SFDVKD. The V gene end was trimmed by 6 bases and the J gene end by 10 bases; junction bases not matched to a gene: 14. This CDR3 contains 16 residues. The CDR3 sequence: CATSTADRGGSREQFF. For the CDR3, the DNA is TGTGCCACCAGTACCGCGGACAGGGGGGGTTCTCGGGAGCAGTTCTTC.

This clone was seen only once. The CDR3 region is CSVKRGLMNTGELFF. The CDR3 nucleotides read TGCAGCGTTAAGCGGGGGCTGATGAACACCGGGGAGCTGTTTTTT. This chain connects TRBV29-1 to TRBJ2-2, with 8 bases identical to TRBD2. The germline V gene has CDR1 SQVTM and CDR2 ANQGSEA. Trimming took 5 bases from V and 1 from J; bases not matched to a gene: 6. This CDR3 is 15 amino acids long.

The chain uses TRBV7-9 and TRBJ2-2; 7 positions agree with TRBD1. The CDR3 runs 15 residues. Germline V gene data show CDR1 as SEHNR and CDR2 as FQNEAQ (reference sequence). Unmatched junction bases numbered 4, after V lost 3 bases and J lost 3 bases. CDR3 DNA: TGTGCCAGCAGCTTCAGGGACAGCTACACCGGGGAGCTGTTTTTT. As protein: CASSFRDSYTGELFF.

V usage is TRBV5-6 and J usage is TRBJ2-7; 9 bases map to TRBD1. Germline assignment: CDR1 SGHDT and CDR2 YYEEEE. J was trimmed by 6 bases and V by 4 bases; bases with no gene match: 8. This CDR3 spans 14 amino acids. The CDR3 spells CASSVRDRVLEQYV. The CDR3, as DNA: TGTGCCAGCAGCGTCCGGGACAGGGTCCTCGAGCAGTACGTC.

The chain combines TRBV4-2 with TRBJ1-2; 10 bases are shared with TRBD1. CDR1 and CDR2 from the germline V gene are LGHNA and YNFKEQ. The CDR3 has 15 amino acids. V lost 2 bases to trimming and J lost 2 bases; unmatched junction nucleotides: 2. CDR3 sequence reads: CASSQRGQGNYGYTF. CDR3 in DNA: TGTGCCAGCAGCCAACGGGGACAGGGGAACTATGGCTACACCTTC.

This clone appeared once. The DNA of the CDR3 is TGTGCCAGCAGGCCCGGGACAGGTACTGAAGCTTTCTTT. Protein sequence: CASRPGTGTEAFF. The gene calls are TRBV2 and TRBJ1-1, with 8 bases identical to TRBD1. The CDR3 totals 13 residues. In germline, CDR1 is SNHLY, CDR2 FYNNEI. V trimming: 6 bases; J trimming: 5 bases; junction bases outside the gene matches: 5.

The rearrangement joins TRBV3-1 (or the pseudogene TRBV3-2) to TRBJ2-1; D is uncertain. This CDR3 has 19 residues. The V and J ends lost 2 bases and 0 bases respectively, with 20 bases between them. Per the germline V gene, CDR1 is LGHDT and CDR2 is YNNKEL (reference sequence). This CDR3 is CASSQLHPAATTSYNEQFF. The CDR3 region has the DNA TGTGCCAGCAGCCAATTACATCCCGCGGCGACCACCTCCTACAATGAGCAGTTCTTC.

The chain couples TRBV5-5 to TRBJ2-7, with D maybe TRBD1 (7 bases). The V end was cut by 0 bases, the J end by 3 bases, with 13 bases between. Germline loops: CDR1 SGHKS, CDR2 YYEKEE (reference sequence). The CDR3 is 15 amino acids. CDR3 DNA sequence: TGTGCCAGCAGCTTGGTCTTCCAGGGGGGCTACGAGCAGTACGTC. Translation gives CASSLVFQGGYEQYV.

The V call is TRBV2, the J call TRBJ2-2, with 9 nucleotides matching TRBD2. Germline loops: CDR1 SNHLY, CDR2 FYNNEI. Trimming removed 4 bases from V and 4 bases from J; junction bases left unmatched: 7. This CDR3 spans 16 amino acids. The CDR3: CASSGPWTSATGELFF. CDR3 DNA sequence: TGTGCCAGCAGTGGGCCTTGGACTAGCGCCACCGGGGAGCTGTTTTTT.